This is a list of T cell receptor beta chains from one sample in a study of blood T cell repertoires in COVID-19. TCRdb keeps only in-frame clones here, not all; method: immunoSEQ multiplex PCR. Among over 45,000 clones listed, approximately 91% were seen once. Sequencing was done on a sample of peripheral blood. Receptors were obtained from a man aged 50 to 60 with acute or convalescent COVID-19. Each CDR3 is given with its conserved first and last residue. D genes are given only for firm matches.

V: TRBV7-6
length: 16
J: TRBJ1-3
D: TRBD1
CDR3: CASSLIDRGPGNTIYF

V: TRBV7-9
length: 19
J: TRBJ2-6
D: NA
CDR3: CASSSARASGDSGANVLTF

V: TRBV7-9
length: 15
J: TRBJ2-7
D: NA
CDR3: CASSLRGETGYEQYF

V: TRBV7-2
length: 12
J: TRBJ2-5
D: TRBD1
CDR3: CASSSFRDREYF

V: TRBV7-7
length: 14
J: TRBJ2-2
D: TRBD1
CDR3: CASSPTGGTGELFF

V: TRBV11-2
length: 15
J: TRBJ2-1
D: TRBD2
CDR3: CASSSGLADYNEQFF

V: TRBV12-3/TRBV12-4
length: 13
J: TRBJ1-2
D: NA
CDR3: CASRFREDYGYTF

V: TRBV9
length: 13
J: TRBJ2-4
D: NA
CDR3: CASSVGGSAIQYF

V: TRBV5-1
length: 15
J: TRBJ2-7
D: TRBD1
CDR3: CASSLHEGQIYEQYF

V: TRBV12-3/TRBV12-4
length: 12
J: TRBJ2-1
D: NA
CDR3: CASSLELTEQFF

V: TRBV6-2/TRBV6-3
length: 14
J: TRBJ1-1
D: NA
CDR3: CASSSTWTGTEAFF

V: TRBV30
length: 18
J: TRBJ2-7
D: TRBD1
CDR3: CAWIGMPSLGQGEYEQYF

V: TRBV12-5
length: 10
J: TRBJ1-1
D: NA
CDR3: CASGSTEAFF

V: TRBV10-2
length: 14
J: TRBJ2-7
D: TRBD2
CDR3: CASTGRGGAYEQYF

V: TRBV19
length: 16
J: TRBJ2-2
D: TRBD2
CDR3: CASSTRGTSYTGELFF

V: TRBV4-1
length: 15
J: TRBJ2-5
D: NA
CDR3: CASSRMLVHQETQYF

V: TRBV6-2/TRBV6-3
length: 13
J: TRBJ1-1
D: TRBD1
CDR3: CASSTTGGSGAFF

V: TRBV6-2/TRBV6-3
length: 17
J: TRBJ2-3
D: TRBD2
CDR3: CASSYPGLAGATDTQYF

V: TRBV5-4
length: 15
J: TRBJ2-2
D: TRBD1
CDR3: CASSFETGGTGELFF

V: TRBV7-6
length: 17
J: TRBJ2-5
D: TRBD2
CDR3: CASSLAGLAGVKETQYF

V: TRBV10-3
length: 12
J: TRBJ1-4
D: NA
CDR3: CATSISDEKLFF